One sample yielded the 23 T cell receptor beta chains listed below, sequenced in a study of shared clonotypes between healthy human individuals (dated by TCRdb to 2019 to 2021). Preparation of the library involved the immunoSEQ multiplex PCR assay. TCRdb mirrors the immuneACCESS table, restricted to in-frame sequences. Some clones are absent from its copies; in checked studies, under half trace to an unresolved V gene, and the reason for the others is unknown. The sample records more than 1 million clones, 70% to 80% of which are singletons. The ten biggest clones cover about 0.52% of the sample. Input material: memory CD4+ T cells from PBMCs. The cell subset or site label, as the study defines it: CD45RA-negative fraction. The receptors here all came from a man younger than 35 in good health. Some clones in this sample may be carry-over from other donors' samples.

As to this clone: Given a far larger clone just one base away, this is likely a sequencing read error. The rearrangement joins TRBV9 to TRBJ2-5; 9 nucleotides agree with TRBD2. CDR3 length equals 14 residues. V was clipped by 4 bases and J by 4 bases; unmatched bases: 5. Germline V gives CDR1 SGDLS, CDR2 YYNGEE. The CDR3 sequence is CASSPGLAAETQYF. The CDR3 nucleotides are TGTGCCAGCAGCCCGGGACTAGCAGCAGAGACCCAGTACTTC.

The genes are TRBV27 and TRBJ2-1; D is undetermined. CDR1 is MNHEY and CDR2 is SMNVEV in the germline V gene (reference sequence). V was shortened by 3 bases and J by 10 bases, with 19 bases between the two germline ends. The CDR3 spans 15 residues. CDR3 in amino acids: CASSLRGHVRTEQFF. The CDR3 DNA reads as TGTGCCAGCAGTTTGCGTGGGCATGTTCGCACGGAGCAGTTCTTC.

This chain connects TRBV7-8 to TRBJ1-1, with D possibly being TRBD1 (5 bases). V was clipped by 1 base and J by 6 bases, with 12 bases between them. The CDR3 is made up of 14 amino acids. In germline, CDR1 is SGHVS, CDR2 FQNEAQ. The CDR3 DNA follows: TGTGCCAGCAGCTTAGAGGGGTGGAGTTCTGAAGCTTTCTTT. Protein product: CASSLEGWSSEAFF.

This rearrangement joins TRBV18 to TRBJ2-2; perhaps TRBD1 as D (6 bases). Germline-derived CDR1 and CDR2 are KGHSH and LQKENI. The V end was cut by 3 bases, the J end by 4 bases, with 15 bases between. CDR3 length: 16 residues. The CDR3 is CASSPLQGWSTGELFF. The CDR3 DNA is TGTGCCAGCTCACCGCTACAGGGTTGGAGCACCGGGGAGCTGTTTTTT.

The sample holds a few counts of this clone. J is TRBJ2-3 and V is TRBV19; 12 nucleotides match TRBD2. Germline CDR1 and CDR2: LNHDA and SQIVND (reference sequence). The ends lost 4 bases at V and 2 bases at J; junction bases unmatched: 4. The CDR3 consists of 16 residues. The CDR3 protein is CASSRTSGIVTDTQYF. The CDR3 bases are TGTGCCAGTAGTAGGACTAGCGGGATTGTCACAGATACGCAGTATTTT.

The CDR3 loop reads CASSLVPPSGTQYF. CDR3 in DNA: TGTGCCAGCAGCTTAGTACCTCCCTCAGGGACCCAGTACTTC. The V call is TRBV7-9, the J call TRBJ2-5; D is unresolved. This CDR3 is built from 14 residues. Trimming removed 1 base at V and 7 bases at J, with 13 bases between. CDR1 and CDR2 from the germline V gene are SEHNR and FQNEAQ (reference sequence). Supplemented by reference TRBV7-9 and TRBJ2-5, the full variable domain reads DTGVSQNPRHKITKRGQNVTFRCDPISEHNRLYWYRQTLGQGPEFLTYFQNEAQLEKSRLLSDRFSAERPKGSFSTLEIQRTEQGDSAMYLCASSLVPPSGTQYFGPGTRLLVL.

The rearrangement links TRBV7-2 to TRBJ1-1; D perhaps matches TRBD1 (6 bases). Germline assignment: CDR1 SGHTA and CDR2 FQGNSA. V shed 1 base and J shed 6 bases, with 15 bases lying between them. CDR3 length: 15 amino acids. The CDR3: CASSLVNGGRSEAFF. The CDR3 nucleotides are TGTGCCAGCAGCTTAGTTAACGGGGGCAGGTCTGAAGCTTTCTTT.

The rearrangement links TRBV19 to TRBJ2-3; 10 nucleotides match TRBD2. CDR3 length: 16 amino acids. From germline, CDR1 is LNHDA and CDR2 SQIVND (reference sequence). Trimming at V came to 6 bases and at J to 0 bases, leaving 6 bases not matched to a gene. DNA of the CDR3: TGTGCCAGTAGCCCGGGGACTAGCGCCAGCACAGATACGCAGTATTTT. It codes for CASSPGTSASTDTQYF.

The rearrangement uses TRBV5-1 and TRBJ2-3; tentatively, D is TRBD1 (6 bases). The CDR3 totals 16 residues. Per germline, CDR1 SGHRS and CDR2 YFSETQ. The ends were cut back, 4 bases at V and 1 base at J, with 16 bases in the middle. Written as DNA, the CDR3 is TGCGCCAGCAGCGACACGTGGAAGGGGGGCACAGATACGCAGTATTTT. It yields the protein CASSDTWKGGTDTQYF.

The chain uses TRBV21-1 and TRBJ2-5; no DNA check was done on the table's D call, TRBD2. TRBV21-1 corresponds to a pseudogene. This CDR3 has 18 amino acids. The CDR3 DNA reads TGTGCCAGCAGCAAAGACCGCCCCGCGGAGACGGACCAAGAGACCCAGTACTTC. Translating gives CASSKDRPAETDQETQYF.

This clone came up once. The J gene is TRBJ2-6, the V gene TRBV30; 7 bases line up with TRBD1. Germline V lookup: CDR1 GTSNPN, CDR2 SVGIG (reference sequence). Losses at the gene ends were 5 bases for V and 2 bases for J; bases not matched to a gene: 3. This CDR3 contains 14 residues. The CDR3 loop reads CAWVGTAGANVLTF. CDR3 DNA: TGTGCCTGGGTTGGGACAGCTGGGGCCAACGTCCTGACTTTC.

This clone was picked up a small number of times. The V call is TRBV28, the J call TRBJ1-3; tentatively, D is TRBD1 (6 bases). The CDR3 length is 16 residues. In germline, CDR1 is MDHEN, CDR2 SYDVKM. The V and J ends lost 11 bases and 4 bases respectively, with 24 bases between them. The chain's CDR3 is CASNEGGRGRGNTIYF. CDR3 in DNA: TGTGCCTCAAACGAGGGGGGCAGGGGAAGAGGAAACACCATATATTTT.

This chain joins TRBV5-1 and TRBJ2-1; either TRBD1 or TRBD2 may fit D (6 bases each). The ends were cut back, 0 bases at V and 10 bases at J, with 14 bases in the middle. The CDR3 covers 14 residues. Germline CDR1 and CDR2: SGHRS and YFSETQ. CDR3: CASSLVVGAGEQFF. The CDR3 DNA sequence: TGCGCCAGCAGCTTGGTAGTGGGGGCGGGAGAGCAGTTCTTC.

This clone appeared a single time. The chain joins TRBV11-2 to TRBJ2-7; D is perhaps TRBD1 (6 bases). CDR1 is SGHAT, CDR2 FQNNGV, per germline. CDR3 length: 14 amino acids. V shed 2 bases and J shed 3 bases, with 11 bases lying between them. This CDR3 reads CASSLLQGDYEQYF. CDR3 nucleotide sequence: TGTGCCAGCAGCTTATTACAGGGAGACTACGAGCAGTACTTC. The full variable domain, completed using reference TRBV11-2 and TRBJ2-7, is EAGVAQSPRYKIIEKRQSVAFWCNPISGHATLYWYQQILGQGPKLLIQFQNNGVVDDSQLPKDRFSAERLKGVDSTLKIQPAKLEDSAVYLCASSLLQGDYEQYFGPGTRLTVT.

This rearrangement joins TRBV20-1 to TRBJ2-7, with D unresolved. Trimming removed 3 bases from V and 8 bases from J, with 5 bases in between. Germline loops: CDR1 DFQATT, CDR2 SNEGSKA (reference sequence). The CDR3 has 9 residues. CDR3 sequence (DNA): TGCAGTGCTAGTGACAAGCAGTACTTC. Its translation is CSASDKQYF.

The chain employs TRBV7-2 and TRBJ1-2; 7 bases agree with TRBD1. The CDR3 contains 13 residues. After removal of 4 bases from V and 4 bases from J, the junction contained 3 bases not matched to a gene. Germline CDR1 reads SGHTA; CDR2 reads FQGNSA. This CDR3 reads CASSSDRTYGYTF. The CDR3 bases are TGTGCCAGCAGCTCGGACAGGACCTATGGCTACACCTTC. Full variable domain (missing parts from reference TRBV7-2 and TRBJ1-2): GAGVSQSPSNKVTEKGKDVELRCDPISGHTALYWYRQSLGQGLEFLIYFQGNSAPDKSGLPSDRFSAERTGGSVSTLTIQRTQQEDSAVYLCASSSDRTYGYTFGSGTRLTVV.

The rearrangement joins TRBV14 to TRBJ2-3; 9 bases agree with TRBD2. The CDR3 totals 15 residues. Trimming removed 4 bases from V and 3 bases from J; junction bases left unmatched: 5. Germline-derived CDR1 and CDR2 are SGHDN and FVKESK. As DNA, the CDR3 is TGTGCCAGCAGCCCTCTAGCGGGATTAACAGATACGCAGTATTTT. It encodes CASSPLAGLTDTQYF.

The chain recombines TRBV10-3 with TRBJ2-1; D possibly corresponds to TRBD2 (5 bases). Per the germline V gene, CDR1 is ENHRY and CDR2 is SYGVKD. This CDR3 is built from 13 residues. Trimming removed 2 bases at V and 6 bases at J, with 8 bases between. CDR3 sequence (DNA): TGTGCCATCAGTGAGCTCAGCGGCAATGAGCAGTTCTTC. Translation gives CAISELSGNEQFF.

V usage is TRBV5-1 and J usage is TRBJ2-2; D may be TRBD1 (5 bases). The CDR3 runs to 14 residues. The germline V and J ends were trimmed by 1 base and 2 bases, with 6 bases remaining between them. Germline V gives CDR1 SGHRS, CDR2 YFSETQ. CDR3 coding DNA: TGCGCCAGCAGCTTGCAGGGTAACACCGGGGAGCTGTTTTTT. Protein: CASSLQGNTGELFF.

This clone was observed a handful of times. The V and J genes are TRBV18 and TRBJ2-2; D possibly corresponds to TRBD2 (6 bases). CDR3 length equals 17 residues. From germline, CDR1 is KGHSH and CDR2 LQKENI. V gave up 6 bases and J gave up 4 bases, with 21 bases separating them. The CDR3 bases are TGTGCCAGCTCCCCCTTTGGCCGGGAGTCGGTCACCGGGGAGCTGTTTTTT. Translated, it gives CASSPFGRESVTGELFF.

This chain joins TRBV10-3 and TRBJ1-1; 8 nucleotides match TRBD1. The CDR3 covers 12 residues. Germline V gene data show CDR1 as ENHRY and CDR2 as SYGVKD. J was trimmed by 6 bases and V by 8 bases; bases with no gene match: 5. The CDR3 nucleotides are TGTGCCATCCGACAGGGGTCGGCTGAAGCTTTCTTT. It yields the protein CAIRQGSAEAFF.

CDR3: CASSQLPGTSGYNEQFF. The CDR3 nucleotides read TGTGCCAGCAGCCAACTACCCGGGACTAGCGGCTACAATGAGCAGTTCTTC. The V gene is TRBV7-2, the J gene TRBJ2-1; 11 nucleotides line up with TRBD2. The CDR3 totals 17 residues. Germline CDR1 is SGHTA and CDR2 is FQGNSA. J was trimmed by 3 bases and V by 5 bases; bases with no gene match: 9.

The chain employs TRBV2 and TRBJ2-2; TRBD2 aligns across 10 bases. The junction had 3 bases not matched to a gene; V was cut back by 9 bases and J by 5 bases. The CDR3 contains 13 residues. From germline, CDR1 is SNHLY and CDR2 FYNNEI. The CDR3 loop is CARKTSGTGELFF. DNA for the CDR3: TGTGCCAGAAAGACTAGCGGGACCGGGGAGCTGTTTTTT.